A selection of T cell receptor beta chains follows, all from one sample in a study of blood T cells in healthy people across ages. Via MiXCR, TCRdb re-called the 5' RACE reads, giving one row per CDR3 protein. The top ten clones hold 3% to 4% of a sample with approximately 800,000 distinct CDR3 sequences, around a quarter of them seen once. These sequences were also reported in another study, on T cells of mothers and their children.

Sequencing input: blood. These receptors came from a boy aged 5-17 years in good health. CDR3s include the opening cysteine and the closing phenylalanine or tryptophan. The D gene is left open where the match is weak. Clone size appears in some rows only: once, few, many, or a class for an expanded clone.

V	D	J	size	CDR3	DNA
TRBV3-1	TRBD2	TRBJ2-5	few	CASSHRSGGETQYF	TGTGCCAGCAGCCATAGGAGCGGGGGGGAGACCCAGTACTTC
TRBV5-1	TRBD2	TRBJ2-7	once	CASSGDYPYEQYF	TGCGCCAGCAGCGGGGACTACCCCTACGAGCAGTACTTC
TRBV11-2	.	TRBJ2-1	.	CASSPPGTITYNEQFF	TGTGCCAGCAGCCCCCCCGGGACAATTACTTACAATGAGCAGTTCTTC
TRBV6-2/TRBV6-3	.	TRBJ1-6	.	CASRTDQGANSPLHF	TGTGCCAGCAGAACCGATCAGGGTGCTAATTCACCCCTCCACTTT
TRBV5-1	TRBD2	TRBJ2-2	.	CASSPGTSFLTGELFF	TGCGCCAGCAGCCCCGGGACTAGCTTCTTAACCGGGGAGCTGTTTTTT
TRBV7-2	.	TRBJ2-2	.	CASTRGTNTGELFF	TGTGCCAGCACGAGGGGGACGAACACCGGGGAGCTGTTTTTT
TRBV14	.	TRBJ2-3	.	CASSQGRTGPTDTQYF	TGTGCCAGCAGCCAAGGACGTACAGGGCCCACAGATACGCAGTATTTT
TRBV2	.	TRBJ2-2	.	CASGTNTGELFF	TGTGCCAGCGGAACGAACACCGGGGAGCTGTTTTTT
TRBV20-1	.	TRBJ2-2	few	CSASFPTGELFF	TGCAGTGCTAGTTTCCCCACCGGGGAGCTGTTTTTT
TRBV6-5	.	TRBJ1-1	.	CASGPGQMNTEAFF	TGTGCCAGCGGTCCGGGCCAAATGAACACTGAAGCTTTCTTT
TRBV27	.	TRBJ1-2	.	CASSLSAGYGYTF	TGTGCCAGCAGTTTATCGGCGGGATATGGCTACACCTTC
TRBV6-1	TRBD1	TRBJ2-7	many	CASSEPGGSAEQYF	TGTGCCAGCAGTGAGCCAGGGGGTTCTGCCGAGCAGTACTTC
TRBV5-1	.	TRBJ1-5	few	CASSSGASNQPQHF	TGCGCCAGCAGCTCCGGGGCTAGCAATCAGCCCCAGCATTTT
TRBV24-1	.	TRBJ2-6	.	CATSGTGANVLTF	TGTGCCACCAGTGGAACTGGGGCCAACGTCCTGACTTTC
TRBV6-4	.	TRBJ2-1	few	CASSEGLRSYNEQFF	TGTGCCAGCAGTGAAGGTCTCCGCTCCTACAATGAGCAGTTCTTC
TRBV7-8	.	TRBJ2-5	.	CASSLNHETQYF	TGTGCCAGCAGCTTAAACCACGAGACCCAGTACTTC
TRBV29-1	.	TRBJ1-2	.	CSVTPGENGYTF	TGCAGCGTCACACCAGGGGAAAATGGCTACACCTTC
TRBV29-1	.	TRBJ1-1	many	CSVVIQGLGTEAFF	TGCAGCGTTGTCATCCAGGGGTTGGGGACTGAAGCTTTCTTT
TRBV4-3	TRBD1	TRBJ1-6	once	CASSPTGGGQANSPLHF	TGCGCCAGCAGCCCCACCGGGGGGGGACAGGCTAATTCACCCCTCCACTTT
TRBV20-1	.	TRBJ1-1	.	CSARKGDSMNTEAFF	TGCAGTGCTAGAAAAGGGGACTCCATGAACACTGAAGCTTTCTTT
TRBV5-1	.	TRBJ2-1	few	CASSFREGVLGGPFSDEQFF	TGCGCCAGCAGCTTCAGGGAAGGAGTTTTGGGGGGGCCGTTCTCCGATGAGCAGTTCTTC
TRBV28	.	TRBJ2-7	.	CASSFNRPPSREQYF	TGTGCCAGCAGTTTTAACAGGCCCCCGTCCCGCGAGCAGTACTTC
TRBV9	.	TRBJ2-1	.	CASSVVSRNSYNEQFF	TGTGCCAGCAGCGTAGTATCACGGAACTCCTACAATGAGCAGTTCTTC
TRBV27	.	TRBJ1-3	few	CASSLQGRGNTIYF	TGTGCCAGCAGTTTACAGGGCCGCGGAAACACCATATATTTT
TRBV6-5	.	TRBJ2-2	.	CASSFAAGPTGELFF	TGTGCCAGCAGTTTTGCGGCCGGGCCCACCGGGGAGCTGTTTTTT
TRBV7-9	.	TRBJ2-7	.	CASSSPVYEQYF	TGTGCCAGCAGCTCTCCAGTCTACGAGCAGTACTTC
TRBV2	.	TRBJ2-3	few	CASSEQKTPTDTQYF	TGTGCCAGCAGTGAACAGAAAACCCCCACAGATACGCAGTATTTT